The text below deals with one T cell receptor (beta chain). Its antigen is as yet unknown. Some clones are missing from TCRdb's copy, which holds only in-frame ones; the method was immunoSEQ multiplex PCR. The sample consists of 95,000 to 150,000 clones, more than 75% of them appearing once. This specimen belongs to a study of identifying expanded T cells in peripheral blood. The V and J ends lost 8 bases and 10 bases, in that order; junction bases with no gene match: 4. The CDR3 sequence is 11 residues long. CDR1 is SNHLY, CDR2 FYNNEI, per germline. No infections or other immune events were documented during collection. Findings of the study overall: Technical replicates showed roughly 1.2 changed clones; approximately 2 weeks 15 to 20; four weeks 19.

The chain recombines TRBV2 with TRBJ2-1; TRBD2 agrees at 8 bases. This receptor was identified in a person aged 18 to 75 in good health. Sequenced sample: blood. The CDR3 DNA is TGTGCCAGCGGTACTAGCGGCGAGCAGTTCTTC. Its protein product is CASGTSGEQFF.